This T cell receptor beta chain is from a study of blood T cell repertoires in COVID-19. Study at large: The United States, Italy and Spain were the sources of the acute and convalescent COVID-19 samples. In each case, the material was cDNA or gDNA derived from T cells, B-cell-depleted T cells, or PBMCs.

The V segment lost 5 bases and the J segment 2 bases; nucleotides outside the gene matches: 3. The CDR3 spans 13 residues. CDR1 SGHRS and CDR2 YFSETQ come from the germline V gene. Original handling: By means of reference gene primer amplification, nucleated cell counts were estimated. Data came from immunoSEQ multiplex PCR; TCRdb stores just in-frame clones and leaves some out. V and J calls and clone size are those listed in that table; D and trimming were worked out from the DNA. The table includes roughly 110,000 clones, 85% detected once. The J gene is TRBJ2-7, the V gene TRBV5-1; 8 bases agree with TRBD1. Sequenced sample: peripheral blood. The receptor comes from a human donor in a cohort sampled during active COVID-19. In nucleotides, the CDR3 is TGCGCCAGCAGGGAGGACAGGGCCTACGAGCAGTACTTC. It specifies CASREDRAYEQYF.